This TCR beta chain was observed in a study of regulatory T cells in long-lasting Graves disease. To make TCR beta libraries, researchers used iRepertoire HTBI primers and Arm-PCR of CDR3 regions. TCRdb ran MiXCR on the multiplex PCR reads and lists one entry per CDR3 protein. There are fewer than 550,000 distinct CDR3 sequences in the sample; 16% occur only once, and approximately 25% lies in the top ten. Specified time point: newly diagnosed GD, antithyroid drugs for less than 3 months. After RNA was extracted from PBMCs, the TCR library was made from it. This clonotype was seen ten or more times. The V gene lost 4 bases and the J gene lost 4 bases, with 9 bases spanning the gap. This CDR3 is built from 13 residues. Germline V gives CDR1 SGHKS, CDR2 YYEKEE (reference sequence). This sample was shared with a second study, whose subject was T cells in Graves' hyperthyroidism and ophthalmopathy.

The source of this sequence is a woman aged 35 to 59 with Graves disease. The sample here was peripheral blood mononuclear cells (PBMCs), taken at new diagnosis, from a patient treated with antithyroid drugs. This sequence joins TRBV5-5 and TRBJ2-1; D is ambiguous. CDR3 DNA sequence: TGTGCCAGCAGCACCCGACGGTACAATGAGCAGTTCTTC. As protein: CASSTRRYNEQFF. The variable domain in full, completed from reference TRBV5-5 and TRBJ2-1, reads DAGVTQSPTHLIKTRGQQVTLRCSPISGHKSVSWYQQVLGQGPQFIFQYYEKEERGRGNFPDRFSARQFPNYSSELNVNALLLGDSALYLCASSTRRYNEQFFGPGTRLTVL.